The 28 T cell receptor beta chains below all came from one sample that was sequenced in a study of shared clonotypes between healthy human individuals (dated by TCRdb to 2018 to 2021). Libraries were built with the immunoSEQ multiplex PCR assay. Drawn from immuneACCESS, this table holds only the in-frame rearrangements with V and J called that TCRdb kept. Clones are partly lost; checked studies trace under half to an unresolved V gene and leave the rest unexplained. The sample yields 450,000 to 600,000 clones; 70% to 80% were counted once. The leading ten clones occupy 10% to 15% of the sample. Sequenced material: PBMCs. These receptors were taken from a woman aged 35 to 49 in good health. Some clones in this sample may be carry-over from other donors' samples.

The V gene is TRBV7-9, the J gene TRBJ2-5; either TRBD1 or TRBD2 may fit D (5 bases each). The CDR3 is 14 residues long. The ends were cut back, 5 bases at V and 2 bases at J, with 12 bases in the middle. Germline values: CDR1 SEHNR, CDR2 FQNEAQ (reference sequence). The CDR3 DNA reads as TGTGCCAGCAGCCCTAGGGACGGTCAAGAGACCCAGTACTTC. Encoded protein: CASSPRDGQETQYF.

The chain joins TRBV10-3 to TRBJ2-5; D possibly corresponds to TRBD2 (6 bases). V dropped 1 base and J dropped 1 base, with 10 bases sitting between them. The CDR3 consists of 15 residues. Germline loops: CDR1 ENHRY, CDR2 SYGVKD. CDR3 bases: TGTGCCATCAGTGAGTGGCGGGACGGCCAAGAGACCCAGTACTTC. Translated: CAISEWRDGQETQYF.

V and J are TRBV7-8 and TRBJ2-1; 7 bases agree with TRBD1. J was trimmed by 8 bases and V by 5 bases; bases with no gene match: 12. The CDR3 is 15 residues long. Germline V gene sequence: CDR1 SGHVS, CDR2 FQNEAQ. In nucleotides, the CDR3 is TGTGCCAGCAGCCCAGACAGGGCACGTACCGATGAGCAGTTCTTC. Amino acids: CASSPDRARTDEQFF.

The genes are TRBV19 and TRBJ2-2, with TRBD1 as a possible D gene (5 bases). V lost 7 bases and J 7 bases, leaving 19 bases between the germline ends. There are 15 residues in the CDR3. The V gene's germline CDR1 is LNHDA and CDR2 SQIVND (reference sequence). The CDR3 sequence is CASTMGRSIGGELFF. For the CDR3, the DNA is TGTGCCAGTACCATGGGGCGTAGTATCGGCGGGGAGCTGTTTTTT.

The rearrangement joins TRBV2 to TRBJ2-7; TRBD2 agrees at 7 bases. After removal of 7 bases from V and 5 bases from J, the junction contained 11 bases not matched to a gene. The germline gives CDR1 SNHLY, CDR2 FYNNEI. The CDR3 has 14 residues. CDR3 protein: CASTNGLVFHEQYF. The CDR3 DNA is TGTGCCAGCACCAACGGACTAGTCTTCCACGAGCAGTACTTC.

V gene TRBV6-5 combines with J gene TRBJ1-5; D unclear. Germline CDR1 is MNHEY and CDR2 is SVGAGI. Deletions cut 8 bases from V and 0 bases from J, with 14 bases between. CDR3 length equals 15 residues. CDR3 residues: CASRRRINSNQPQHF. In nucleotides, the CDR3 is TGTGCCAGCCGGAGACGGATCAATAGCAATCAGCCCCAGCATTTT.

The chain recombines TRBV2 with TRBJ1-2; D not resolved. The CDR3 is 15 residues long. Germline V gene lookup returns CDR1 SNHLY and CDR2 FYNNEI. V lost 3 bases, J lost 3 bases, and 14 bases lay in between. This chain's CDR3 is CASSERKVEYYGYTF. DNA for the CDR3: TGTGCCAGCAGTGAGAGGAAGGTGGAGTACTATGGCTACACCTTC.

There are many counts of this clone. This chain joins TRBV7-2 and TRBJ2-7; D call uncertain. Deletions cut 1 base from V and 7 bases from J, with 11 bases between. CDR1 and CDR2 (germline): SGHTA, FQGNSA. The CDR3 sequence is 13 residues long. The CDR3 reads CASSLGYQREQYF. The CDR3 DNA reads as TGTGCCAGCAGCTTAGGGTATCAGAGAGAGCAGTACTTC.

The V gene is TRBV6-5, the J gene TRBJ2-6; maybe TRBD2 (5 bases). The CDR3 consists of 16 residues. V lost 2 bases, J lost 2 bases, and 10 bases lay in between. CDR1 MNHEY and CDR2 SVGAGI come from the germline V gene. The chain's CDR3 is CASSYLPRAGANVLTF. The CDR3 DNA reads TGTGCCAGCAGTTACCTCCCGCGGGCTGGGGCCAACGTCCTGACTTTC.

The chain employs TRBV10-3 and TRBJ2-3, with D maybe TRBD2 (6 bases). Trimming cost V 2 bases and J 3 bases, with 18 bases left between them. CDR1 and CDR2 (germline): ENHRY, SYGVKD. The CDR3 length is 17 residues. The CDR3 reads CAISERSGGKGTDTQYF. The CDR3, as DNA: TGTGCCATCAGTGAGAGGAGTGGCGGGAAGGGGACAGATACGCAGTATTTT.

This clone came up once. Other DNA variants within this sample encode the same CDR3. CDR3 region: CSVTWSSSGSSYEQYF. CDR3 bases: TGCAGCGTTACTTGGTCCTCTAGCGGGAGCTCCTACGAGCAGTACTTC. The chain joins TRBV29-1 to TRBJ2-7; TRBD2 matches 10 bases. CDR3 length: 16 residues. Per germline, CDR1 SQVTM and CDR2 ANQGSEA. Unmatched junction bases numbered 10, after V lost 5 bases and J lost 0 bases.

The V gene is TRBV19, the J gene TRBJ1-1; D is ambiguous. The germline CDR1 and CDR2 sequences are LNHDA and SQIVND (reference sequence). The CDR3 length is 16 residues. V lost 3 bases to trimming and J lost 1 base, with 15 bases between them. The CDR3 bases are TGTGCCAGTAGTATTTACGTCCGCCCAAGGAACACTGAAGCTTTCTTT. This gives the protein CASSIYVRPRNTEAFF. Using reference TRBV19 and TRBJ1-1 for the parts outside the CDR3, the full variable domain is DGGITQSPKYLFRKEGQNVTLSCEQNLNHDAMYWYRQDPGQGLRLIYYSQIVNDFQKGDIAEGYSVSREKKESFPLTVTSAQKNPTAFYLCASSIYVRPRNTEAFFGQGTRLTVV.

The chain links TRBV10-3 to TRBJ1-2; D ambiguous. Germline CDR1 reads ENHRY; CDR2 reads SYGVKD. Trimming removed 0 bases from V and 3 bases from J, with 8 bases in between. There are 14 residues in the CDR3. The CDR3 nucleotides are TGTGCCATCAGTGAGTCGGTAGGGCACTATGGCTACACCTTC. It specifies CAISESVGHYGYTF.

This clone has only a few counts. The chain couples TRBV18 to TRBJ2-6; 8 nucleotides match TRBD1. The germline V gene has CDR1 KGHSH and CDR2 LQKENI. This CDR3 contains 15 residues. Unmatched junction bases numbered 5, after V lost 6 bases and J lost 4 bases. The CDR3 coding sequence is TGTGCCAGCTCTCGCAGGGGGCCCGGGGCCAACGTCCTGACTTTC. Protein product: CASSRRGPGANVLTF. The full variable domain, rest sourced from reference TRBV18 and TRBJ2-6, is NAGVMQNPRHLVRRRGQEARLRCSPMKGHSHVYWYRQLPEEGLKFMVYLQKENIIDESGMPKERFSAEFPKEGPSILRIQQVVRGDSAAYFCASSRRGPGANVLTFGAGSRLTVL.

There are a few counts of this clone. The rearrangement links TRBV5-1 to TRBJ1-6; 11 nucleotides align to TRBD1. J lost 5 bases, V lost 4 bases, and 11 bases had no gene match. Germline V gene data show CDR1 as SGHRS and CDR2 as YFSETQ. The CDR3 extends over 18 amino acids. This CDR3 reads CASSATAGTGGNNSPLHF. CDR3 DNA: TGCGCCAGCAGCGCCACAGCCGGGACAGGGGGAAATAATTCACCCCTCCACTTT.

This rearrangement joins TRBV5-1 to TRBJ2-3; TRBD1 might be the D (5 bases). This CDR3 spans 15 amino acids. Between the trimmed V and J ends, which lost 3 bases and 1 base, there was a span of 12 bases. Germline V lookup: CDR1 SGHRS, CDR2 YFSETQ. The DNA for the CDR3 is TGCGCCAGCAGCTCCGGACACACTCGCACAGATACGCAGTATTTT. Translation gives CASSSGHTRTDTQYF.

This chain links TRBV6-1 with TRBJ2-5; the match to TRBD1 covers 7 bases. The J call may be mistaken, given a closer DNA end match to TRBJ2-7. The CDR3 contains 15 residues. From germline, CDR1 is MNHNS and CDR2 SASEGT. Written as DNA, the CDR3 is TGTGCCAGCAGTCGTACCGGGACAGACCCCTACGAGCAGTACTTC. Its translation is CASSRTGTDPYEQYF.

The table lists this clone with a few counts. The CDR3, as DNA: TGCAGCGTGGCCTGGGTGCAGGGTAAAGGTTACGAGCAGTACTTC. Its protein product is CSVAWVQGKGYEQYF. This rearrangement joins TRBV29-1 to TRBJ2-7, with a tentative D call TRBD1 (5 bases). V shed 6 bases and J shed 4 bases, with 22 bases lying between them. The V gene's germline CDR1 is SQVTM and CDR2 ANQGSEA. The CDR3 contains 15 residues.

This chain uses TRBV4-1 with TRBJ1-1, with 11 nucleotides matching TRBD1. The V segment lost 4 bases and the J segment 4 bases; nucleotides outside the gene matches: 2. The CDR3 has 14 residues. Germline CDR1 MGHRA, CDR2 YSYEKL. The CDR3 is CASSRDRGSTEAFF. The CDR3, as DNA: TGCGCCAGCAGCCGGGACAGGGGGTCCACTGAAGCTTTCTTT.

V and J are TRBV29-1 and TRBJ2-3; 8 bases line up with TRBD1. J lost 0 bases, V lost 4 bases, and 3 bases had no gene match. This CDR3 comprises 14 residues. The germline V gene encodes CDR1 SQVTM and CDR2 ANQGSEA. The CDR3 sequence is CSVARGQSTDTQYF. CDR3 nucleotides: TGCAGCGTTGCCAGGGGGCAGAGCACAGATACGCAGTATTTT.

The chain recombines TRBV6-5 with TRBJ2-7; 7 nucleotides agree with TRBD1. V was clipped by 7 bases and J by 4 bases; unmatched bases: 13. Germline CDR1 MNHEY, CDR2 SVGAGI. CDR3 length equals 15 residues. The CDR3 DNA is TGTGCCAGCATGGGCTACGGGACAGAAAAATACGAGCAGTACTTC. Amino acid sequence: CASMGYGTEKYEQYF.

The chain links TRBV19 to TRBJ1-5; perhaps TRBD1 as D (6 bases). Germline CDR1 and CDR2: LNHDA and SQIVND (reference sequence). V was shortened by 5 bases and J by 0 bases, with 11 bases between the two germline ends. There are 15 residues in the CDR3. This CDR3 reads CASSEGGYSNQPQHF. The CDR3 region has the DNA TGTGCCAGTAGTGAGGGGGGTTATAGCAATCAGCCCCAGCATTTT.

The V and J genes are TRBV14 and TRBJ2-7; TRBD2 matches 10 bases. V shed 1 base and J 6 bases; nucleotides not matched to a gene: 6. CDR1 is SGHDN and CDR2 is FVKESK in the germline V gene. The CDR3 contains 15 residues. CDR3 nucleotides: TGTGCCAGCAGCCAAGCGCTAGCGGGAGAACGCGAGCAGTACTTC. It encodes CASSQALAGEREQYF.

The V gene is TRBV6-5, the J gene TRBJ2-7, with 14 bases lining up with TRBD2. J gave up 6 bases and V 6 bases, and 7 bases lay outside the gene matches. The CDR3 consists of 15 residues. Germline values: CDR1 MNHEY, CDR2 SVGAGI. The CDR3 bases are TGTGCCAGCAGGCCACCGGGACTAGCGGGAGCCGAGCAGTACTTC. Encoded protein: CASRPPGLAGAEQYF.

The chain links TRBV18 to TRBJ2-1; D call uncertain. Trimming removed 3 bases at V and 7 bases at J, with 13 bases between. CDR1 is KGHSH and CDR2 is LQKENI in the germline V gene. The CDR3 totals 14 residues. Here the CDR3 DNA reads TGTGCCAGCTCACCCGGCTCGGCTGGGAATGAGCAGTTCTTC. Encoded protein: CASSPGSAGNEQFF.

This clone was seen more than once but under ten times. A much larger clone lies a single base off, so this may be a read error. The gene calls are TRBV9 and TRBJ2-7; weak D call: TRBD1 (6 bases). Germline assignment: CDR1 SGDLS and CDR2 YYNGEE. The CDR3 runs 12 residues. V dropped 4 bases and J dropped 3 bases, with 8 bases sitting between them. CDR3 bases: TGTGCCAGCAGCCCGGACAGCTACGAGCAGTACTTC. It yields the protein CASSPDSYEQYF.

V and J are TRBV5-6 and TRBJ2-3; 9 bases match TRBD2. The ends lost 4 bases at V and 4 bases at J; junction bases unmatched: 13. Germline V gives CDR1 SGHDT, CDR2 YYEEEE. The CDR3 consists of 17 residues. In DNA form, the CDR3 reads TGTGCCAGCAGCCCCGGCGGCCGCGGGAGGGCCCCAGATACGCAGTATTTT. It codes for CASSPGGRGRAPDTQYF.

The chain links TRBV11-2 to TRBJ2-3; D perhaps matches TRBD1 (6 bases). The CDR3 runs 19 residues. Trimming pared 5 bases from V and 1 base from J, leaving 25 bases between. Per germline, CDR1 SGHAT and CDR2 FQNNGV. CDR3 region: CASSETSRGRYPRTDTQYF. Here the CDR3 DNA reads TGTGCCAGCAGCGAAACATCCAGGGGCCGCTACCCCCGCACAGATACGCAGTATTTT.